This T cell receptor beta chain came from a study of shared clonotypes between healthy human individuals. Study-level points and caveats: Relative to clonotypes present in all four donors, those not shared had lower generation probabilities. Owing to a small donor count, the genetic and exposure-history diversity represented was limited. Apart from blood, nothing was sampled; tissue repertoires likely differ.

As handled by the study authors: Quality scores were absent from the junction-only immunoSEQ sequences, so filtering differed. The assay was immunoSEQ multiplex PCR, and TCRdb's table has in-frame clones only and misses some. V and J calls and clone size are those listed in that table; D and trimming were worked out from the DNA. The table has hundreds of thousands of clones, more than 95% seen once; the top ten hold approximately 0.057%. Comments on this clone: No antigen is known for it.

Source material: naive CD4+ T cells sorted from blood. The subset is: CD45RA+ positively selected. This clonotype originated in a woman between 25 and 40 years old in good health.

As DNA, the CDR3 is TGTGCCAGCTCACCACCAGGACTGAGCTCCGAGCAGTACTTC. It translates to CASSPPGLSSEQYF. The gene calls are TRBV18 and TRBJ2-7, with D perhaps matching TRBD2 (5 bases). Trimming took 0 bases from V and 6 from J, leaving 12 bases between them. The germline gives CDR1 KGHSH, CDR2 LQKENI. The CDR3 consists of 14 residues.